These 18 T cell receptor beta chains came from one sample sequenced in a study of shared clonotypes between healthy human individuals. Sequenced by immunoSEQ multiplex PCR; TCRdb stores in-frame clones only, minus some. The sample carries about 1,500,000 clones, approximately 96% recorded once. The material sequenced was naive CD4+ T cells sorted from blood. Subset described: CD45RA+ positively selected. All receptors come from a man under 40 in good health.

The table lists this clone with a count of one. Other DNA sequences in this sample translate to the same CDR3. The J gene is TRBJ1-5, the V gene TRBV18; possible D gene TRBD1, 6 bases. The CDR3 loop spans 15 amino acids. Germline CDR1 reads KGHSH; CDR2 reads LQKENI. V dropped 2 bases and J dropped 2 bases, with 10 bases sitting between them. This chain's CDR3 is CASSPLGGGNQPQHF. The CDR3 coding sequence is TGTGCCAGCTCACCATTAGGGGGTGGCAATCAGCCCCAGCATTTT.

The chain combines TRBV5-1 with TRBJ2-1, with 9 bases that match TRBD2. Per the germline V gene, CDR1 is SGHRS and CDR2 is YFSETQ. V shed 5 bases and J 4 bases; nucleotides not matched to a gene: 7. The CDR3 length is 15 residues. This CDR3 is CASSLPTSGYNEQFF. Written as DNA, the CDR3 is TGCGCCAGCAGTCTGCCAACTAGCGGGTACAATGAGCAGTTCTTC.

The chain carries TRBV10-3 and TRBJ1-1; D ambiguous. The germline V gene has CDR1 ENHRY and CDR2 SYGVKD. V lost 2 bases to trimming and J lost 3 bases, with 13 bases between them. This CDR3 spans 15 amino acids. The CDR3 protein is CAISEGRLSDTEAFF. The CDR3 nucleotides read TGTGCCATCAGTGAGGGAAGGCTTTCAGACACTGAAGCTTTCTTT.

CDR3 DNA: TGTGCCAGCAGCTTGGGCAGGGATGGCACTGAAGCTTTCTTT. Its protein product is CASSLGRDGTEAFF. The rearrangement joins TRBV5-4 to TRBJ1-1; D is perhaps TRBD1 (5 bases). This CDR3 is built from 14 residues. Germline lookup yields CDR1 SGHNT and CDR2 YYREEE (reference sequence). The V and J ends lost 0 bases and 4 bases respectively, with 10 bases between them.

The CDR3 DNA reads as TGCGCCAGCAGCTTGAGTTCGGGGTGGAACACTGAAGCTTTCTTT. Translated, it gives CASSLSSGWNTEAFF. The rearrangement links TRBV5-1 to TRBJ1-1, with D unclear. Germline values: CDR1 SGHRS, CDR2 YFSETQ. CDR3 size: 15 residues. V was trimmed by 1 base and J by 1 base, leaving 11 bases between them.

As for this clone: The same CDR3 can be traced to other DNA sequences in this sample. The chain has TRBV5-6 and TRBJ1-3; D not resolved. Trimming left V 1 base short and J 4 bases short, with 3 bases between. This CDR3 is built from 12 residues. Germline CDR1 reads SGHDT; CDR2 reads YYEEEE. CDR3 sequence: CASSLSGNTIYF. CDR3 in DNA: TGTGCCAGCAGCTTGTCCGGAAACACCATATATTTT.

CDR3 amino acids: CASSQGGGSYGYTF. The DNA for the CDR3 is TGCGCCAGCAGCCAAGGGGGGGGCTCCTATGGCTACACCTTC. This chain uses TRBV4-1 with TRBJ1-2, with D perhaps matching TRBD1 (6 bases). Looked up from germline, CDR1 is MGHRA and CDR2 is YSYEKL. Trimming stripped 1 base from V and 4 bases from J, with 10 bases between. The CDR3 covers 14 residues.

This chain joins TRBV5-1 and TRBJ1-2; 11 nucleotides line up with TRBD1. Per the germline V gene, CDR1 is SGHRS and CDR2 is YFSETQ. V gave up 4 bases and J gave up 3 bases; unmatched junction bases: 8. The CDR3 extends over 16 amino acids. CDR3 residues: CASSVPGTGGDYGYTF. As DNA, the CDR3 is TGCGCCAGCAGCGTACCCGGGACAGGGGGGGACTATGGCTACACCTTC.

The chain carries TRBV5-1 and TRBJ1-5; D might be TRBD1 (6 bases). The CDR3 totals 16 residues. CDR1 and CDR2 from the germline V gene are SGHRS and YFSETQ. V lost 0 bases, J lost 1 base, and 11 bases lay in between. The CDR3 sequence: CASSLGGGASNQPQHF. The CDR3 DNA reads TGCGCCAGCAGCTTGGGAGGGGGGGCGAGCAATCAGCCCCAGCATTTT.

The chain couples TRBV28 to TRBJ2-3; perhaps TRBD2 as D (6 bases). The V gene lost 4 bases and the J gene lost 2 bases, with 10 bases spanning the gap. The CDR3 is 14 residues long. Per the germline V gene, CDR1 is MDHEN and CDR2 is SYDVKM. The CDR3 region has the DNA TGTGCCAGCAGTTGGAGGGACCCCACAGATACGCAGTATTTT. Translating it yields CASSWRDPTDTQYF.

This chain links TRBV10-2 with TRBJ2-3; 11 bases are shared with TRBD2. There are 16 residues in the CDR3. Trimming cost V 3 bases and J 4 bases; bases outside gene matches: 6. In germline, CDR1 is WSHSY, CDR2 SAAADI. The CDR3 protein is CASSDVAGGPPDTQYF. CDR3 in DNA: TGCGCCAGCAGTGACGTAGCGGGAGGGCCCCCAGATACGCAGTATTTT.

This chain connects TRBV18 to TRBJ2-7, with 10 nucleotides matching TRBD1. With 3 bases clipped from V and 5 bases from J, the junction kept 4 bases outside the gene matches. There are 14 residues in the CDR3. The germline V gene encodes CDR1 KGHSH and CDR2 LQKENI. CDR3 region: CASSPRQGANEQYF. The CDR3 DNA reads TGTGCCAGCTCACCCCGACAGGGGGCTAACGAGCAGTACTTC.

The V call is TRBV30, the J call TRBJ2-7, with 10 bases fitting TRBD1. This CDR3 comprises 14 residues. V was clipped by 8 bases and J by 7 bases; unmatched bases: 14. Germline values: CDR1 GTSNPN, CDR2 SVGIG (reference sequence). The CDR3: CARVTGGLHGEQYF. The CDR3 coding sequence is TGTGCCCGAGTGACAGGGGGCCTCCATGGGGAGCAGTACTTC.

This CDR3 is CASSSHEPGANVLTF. The CDR3 bases are TGTGCCAGCAGTTCCCATGAGCCCGGGGCCAACGTCCTGACTTTC. This chain links TRBV6-5 with TRBJ2-6; no clear D gene. V was trimmed by 4 bases and J by 4 bases, leaving 11 bases between them. The CDR3 has 15 residues. Looked up from germline, CDR1 is MNHEY and CDR2 is SVGAGI.

This clone was seen only once. This chain joins TRBV21-1 and TRBJ2-7; the table names TRBD2, a call not compared with the DNA. TRBV21-1 has pseudogene status. CDR3 length equals 13 residues. CDR3 residues: CASPWGLAYEQYF. In DNA form, the CDR3 reads TGTGCCAGCCCCTGGGGACTAGCCTACGAGCAGTACTTC.

This clone appeared a single time. V is TRBV18 and J is TRBJ2-2; a weak D match, TRBD2 (7 bases). Germline values: CDR1 KGHSH, CDR2 LQKENI. Trimming shortened V by 3 bases and J by 0 bases, and 17 bases separated the two germline ends. This CDR3 region has 18 residues. The CDR3 DNA sequence: TGTGCCAGCTCACCGGTCTGGGGGGGCGGAACGAACACCGGGGAGCTGTTTTTT. It codes for CASSPVWGGGTNTGELFF.

This clone was recorded a few times. The CDR3 DNA reads as TGTGCCAGCAAGGATTGGACGGTCTATGGCTACACCTTC. It translates to CASKDWTVYGYTF. The chain couples TRBV6-1 to TRBJ1-2; D not certain. The CDR3 has 13 residues. Trimming left V 7 bases short and J 4 bases short, with 13 bases between. CDR1 is MNHNS and CDR2 is SASEGT in the germline V gene.

V usage is TRBV5-6 and J usage is TRBJ2-7; D is unresolved. Germline assignment: CDR1 SGHDT and CDR2 YYEEEE. The ends were cut back, 0 bases at V and 9 bases at J, with 16 bases in the middle. The CDR3 length is 14 residues. CDR3 nucleotide sequence: TGTGCCAGCAGCTTGGAAGAAAGGGCGTCGGGGCAGTACTTC. Its translation is CASSLEERASGQYF.